A selection of T cell receptor beta chains follows, all from one sample in a study of neoadjuvant anti-PD-1 for oral cavity cancer. Generated by immunoSEQ multiplex PCR, the TCRdb table keeps only in-frame clones and is missing some. The sample gives around 13,000 clones, around 70% of which show up once; 2.1% is in the top ten. Specimen: PBMCs, collected before nivolumab (anti-PD-1) treatment. These receptors were taken from a person aged 35 to 85 with oral cavity squamous cell carcinoma. CDR3s include the opening cysteine and the closing phenylalanine or tryptophan. A D gene is named only where the DNA matches it firmly. The size entry is marked missing in some rows and otherwise reads once, few, many or a size class.

j_call | v_call | d_call | clone_size | cdr3_nt | cdr3_aa
TRBJ2-3 | TRBV4-2 | . | . | TGTGCCAGCAGCCAAGTGCAAATTTCCACAGATACGCAGTATTTT | CASSQVQISTDTQYF
TRBJ2-2 | TRBV6-4 | TRBD2 | . | TGTGCCAGCAGGACTAGCCAGAACACCGGGGAGCTGTTTTTT | CASRTSQNTGELFF
TRBJ1-4 | TRBV19 | . | . | TGTGCCAGTAGTTCCCTCTCCGGGGGTAATGAAAAACTGTTTTTT | CASSSLSGGNEKLFF
TRBJ1-5 | TRBV19 | . | . | TGTGCCAGTAGTATGGCCGAGGGTAACAATCAGCCCCAGCATTTT | CASSMAEGNNQPQHF
TRBJ2-5 | TRBV9 | . | . | TGTGCCAGCAGCGTAGGGGGGTGGGCAGCCCGAGAGACCCAGTACTTC | CASSVGGWAARETQYF
TRBJ1-3 | TRBV10-3 | . | once | TGTGCCATCAGTGACCCCGGGACATCCAATGGAAACACCATATATTTT | CAISDPGTSNGNTIYF
TRBJ2-7 | TRBV7-2 | . | . | TGTGCCAGCACCCAGACTGGGCGGTCCCTAGAGCAGTACTTC | CASTQTGRSLEQYF
TRBJ2-2 | TRBV6-1 | . | . | TGTGCCAGCAGTCCGGTGGGCACCGGGGAGCTGTTTTTT | CASSPVGTGELFF
TRBJ2-3 | TRBV5-1 | . | . | TGCGCCAGCAGCTTGTGGGGCACAGATACGCAGTATTTT | CASSLWGTDTQYF
TRBJ2-7 | TRBV7-2 | TRBD2 | . | TGTGCCAGCAGCCCCGCCAGCGGGGCGCCCTACGAGCAGTACTTC | CASSPASGAPYEQYF
TRBJ1-5 | TRBV27 | . | . | TGTGCCAGCAGGCTAGCCGGGACCGGAGGGCAGCCCCAGCATTTT | CASRLAGTGGQPQHF
TRBJ1-4 | TRBV5-6 | . | . | TGTGCCAGCAGCTTACCGGGTTTTAATGAAAAACTGTTTTTT | CASSLPGFNEKLFF
TRBJ2-7 | TRBV18 | . | . | TGTGCCAGCTCACCGAGACGTACGGGTTTTGACGAGCAGTACTTC | CASSPRRTGFDEQYF
TRBJ1-1 | TRBV6-5 | . | . | TGTGCCAGCAGTTACTCAGGGGTTAGGGCTGAAGCTTTCTTT | CASSYSGVRAEAFF
TRBJ2-6 | TRBV2 | TRBD1 | . | TGTGCCAGCAGTGAAAGGACAGGGGGTCCTGGGGCCAACGTCCTGACTTTC | CASSERTGGPGANVLTF
TRBJ1-2 | TRBV5-6 | . | few | TGTGCCAGCAGCTTGGAGGCGCGCAGCAACTATGGCTACACCTTC | CASSLEARSNYGYTF
TRBJ1-2 | TRBV5-6 | . | . | TGTGCCAGCAGCTTGAACTCCGGGATCAAAACCTATGGCTACACCTTC | CASSLNSGIKTYGYTF
TRBJ1-2 | TRBV20-1 | . | . | TGCAGTGCTGGAGAAGAGGGCGGCTACACCTTC | CSAGEEGGYTF
TRBJ2-3 | TRBV5-1 | . | . | TGCGCCAGCAGAGTCGGGGAGTTCACAGATACGCAGTATTTT | CASRVGEFTDTQYF
TRBJ1-5 | TRBV2 | . | few | TGTGCCAGCAGTGAAGTGAGGGGGGCGATTCAGCCCCAGCATTTT | CASSEVRGAIQPQHF
TRBJ1-5 | TRBV27 | . | . | TGTGCCAGCTCGCCCTTCACAGGGTTAACCCATCAGCCCCAGCATTTT | CASSPFTGLTHQPQHF
TRBJ1-6 | TRBV14 | . | . | TGTGCCAGCAGCCAAGTCAACGGGTGGGCCAATTCACCCCTCCACTTT | CASSQVNGWANSPLHF
TRBJ1-1 | TRBV27 | . | few | TGTGCCAGCAGACCGATCGGGGCCTCCAACACTGAAGCTTTCTTT | CASRPIGASNTEAFF
TRBJ1-6 | TRBV19 | . | . | TGTGCCAGTAACTTTCTAAATTCACCCCTCCACTTT | CASNFLNSPLHF
TRBJ1-2 | TRBV19 | TRBD1 | . | TGTGCCAGTAGCCCGGGACAGGGCCGCGACTATGGCTACACCTTC | CASSPGQGRDYGYTF
TRBJ1-1 | TRBV27 | . | . | TGTGCCAGCAGTTCGGGACTTGGGGGGACTGAAGCTTTCTTT | CASSSGLGGTEAFF
TRBJ2-1 | TRBV11-3 | TRBD2 | . | TGTGCCAGCAGTTCTCCGGGGGGGCCCTACAATGAGCAGTTCTTC | CASSSPGGPYNEQFF
TRBJ1-5 | TRBV6-1 | TRBD1 | few | TGTGCCAGCAGTCAAGGGACAGGGAGCAATCAGCCCCAGCATTTT | CASSQGTGSNQPQHF
TRBJ2-2 | TRBV5-4 | . | . | TGTGCCAGCAGCTTGGCCCTACCTAACACCGGGGAGCTGTTTTTT | CASSLALPNTGELFF
TRBJ2-7 | TRBV30 | TRBD1 | once | TGTGCCTGTGAACGGGACAGCCACTACGAGCAGTACTTC | CACERDSHYEQYF
TRBJ1-2 | TRBV7-2 | . | . | TGTGCCAGCAGCTTAAGTCGGTCAGTGTCCTATGGCTACACCTTC | CASSLSRSVSYGYTF
TRBJ2-4 | TRBV11-2 | TRBD1 | . | TGTGCCAGCAGCCATGACAGGGCGAGAAACATTCAGTACTTC | CASSHDRARNIQYF
TRBJ1-4 | TRBV5-4 | . | . | TGTGCCAGCAGCCGTGGAGCAGCAACTAATGAAAAACTGTTTTTT | CASSRGAATNEKLFF
TRBJ2-1 | TRBV9 | TRBD2 | . | TGTGCCAGCAGCGTTGCGGGGGTCTCCTACAATGAGCAGTTCTTC | CASSVAGVSYNEQFF
TRBJ2-7 | TRBV7-2 | . | . | TGTGCCAGCAGCTCTTCTTCCTACGAGCAGTACTTC | CASSSSSYEQYF
TRBJ2-2 | TRBV10-1 | . | . | TGCGCCAGCAGTGCGGCAGGGGTCACCGGGGAGCTGTTTTTT | CASSAAGVTGELFF
TRBJ2-5 | TRBV11-2 | TRBD2 | . | TGTGCCAGCAGCTTAGAGGGGACTAGCGGGGCCTCTCGGGGGGAGACCCAGTACTTC | CASSLEGTSGASRGETQYF
TRBJ2-1 | TRBV5-4 | . | . | TGTGCCAGCAGCGCGAAGGTCGGGTACCCTGAGCAGTTCTTC | CASSAKVGYPEQFF
TRBJ2-7 | TRBV6-1 | TRBD2 | . | TGTGCCAGCACCTCTAGCGGGGGGCGAGGCGAGCAGTACTTC | CASTSSGGRGEQYF
TRBJ2-3 | TRBV10-1 | TRBD2 | . | TGCGCCAGCAGTGACCTAGCGGGACGCACAGATACGCAGTATTTT | CASSDLAGRTDTQYF
TRBJ1-4 | TRBV10-1 | TRBD1 | . | TGCGCCAGCAGTGGGGACAGGAGTAATGAAAAACTGTTTTTT | CASSGDRSNEKLFF
TRBJ1-6 | TRBV19 | TRBD1 | . | TGTGCCACCTCGGACAGGGGATTAATCCATTCACCCCTCCACTTT | CATSDRGLIHSPLHF
TRBJ1-4 | TRBV29-1 | . | . | TGCAGCGTTGAAGATCTTGACACGTTGGGAAAACTGTTTTTT | CSVEDLDTLGKLFF
TRBJ2-3 | TRBV27 | . | . | TGTGCCAGCAGAAGGAGGGAAACTAGCACAGATACGCAGTATTTT | CASRRRETSTDTQYF
TRBJ2-2 | TRBV7-6 | . | . | TGTGCCAGCAGCTTAGCTCCGGGGTACTCCAGCACCGGGGAGCTGTTTTTT | CASSLAPGYSSTGELFF
TRBJ2-3 | TRBV7-3 | TRBD2 | . | TGTGCCAGCAGCCGGACTAGCGGGAGGGCCGGAGATACGCAGTATTTT | CASSRTSGRAGDTQYF
TRBJ2-5 | TRBV5-4 | TRBD1 | . | TGTGCCAGCAGCTCCGGGACAGGGGAGACCCAGTACTTC | CASSSGTGETQYF
TRBJ2-3 | TRBV6-1 | . | . | TGTGCCAGCTCTAACGAGGGAGATACGCAGTATTTT | CASSNEGDTQYF
TRBJ2-7 | TRBV6-1 | . | . | TGTGCCAGCAGTGGATCCTTGGGGGTCGAGCAGTACTTC | CASSGSLGVEQYF